The 9 T cell receptor beta chains below come from one sample, sequenced in a study of cytomegalovirus exposure and HLA in healthy donors. The method was immunoSEQ multiplex PCR; TCRdb's version includes in-frame clones alone and lacks a portion of them. Of over 200,000 clones in the sample, about nine tenths are singletons; the top ten hold 2% to 2.5%. The sample was PBMCs. Receptors originate from a woman under 30 in good health and CMV-seropositive.

This clone was seen once. V gene TRBV4-2 combines with J gene TRBJ1-2; D gene unclear. The CDR3 runs to 18 residues. Germline V lookup: CDR1 LGHNA, CDR2 YNFKEQ. V lost 2 bases and J 1 base, leaving 20 bases between the germline ends. The CDR3 protein is CASSQYTERKVINYGYTF. CDR3 nucleotide sequence: TGTGCCAGCAGCCAATACACAGAAAGAAAAGTAATTAACTATGGCTACACCTTC.

The chain couples TRBV30 to TRBJ2-7; D is possibly TRBD2 (6 bases). V was cut by 0 bases and J by 2 bases, with 11 bases left in between. CDR1 is GTSNPN and CDR2 is SVGIG in the germline V gene (reference sequence). This CDR3 contains 14 residues. The CDR3 DNA reads TGTGCCTGGAGTGTACCCGAGCGGGCCTACGAGCAGTACTTC. Encoded protein: CAWSVPERAYEQYF.

J is TRBJ1-5 and V is TRBV28; TRBD1 aligns across 9 bases. Unmatched junction bases numbered 5, after V lost 5 bases and J lost 0 bases. Germline V gene sequence: CDR1 MDHEN, CDR2 SYDVKM. The CDR3 loop spans 16 amino acids. The CDR3 spells CASSPWGQGSNQPQHF. CDR3 DNA sequence: TGTGCCAGCAGTCCCTGGGGACAGGGTAGCAATCAGCCCCAGCATTTT.

The chain combines TRBV12-5 with TRBJ2-7; D is undetermined. There are 12 residues in the CDR3. V was clipped by 6 bases and J by 5 bases, with 11 bases between them. Germline loops: CDR1 LGHNT, CDR2 FRNRAP. CDR3 nucleotide sequence: TGTGCTAGTGGCCGGGTGGTGAACGAGCAGTACTTC. Translating it yields CASGRVVNEQYF.

In its sample, this clone was seen once. The V call is TRBV15, the J call TRBJ2-2; D possibly corresponds to TRBD1 (6 bases). Trimming shortened V by 0 bases and J by 1 base, and 12 bases separated the two germline ends. Looked up from germline, CDR1 is LNHNV and CDR2 is YYDKDF (reference sequence). The CDR3 runs 17 residues. CDR3 DNA: TGTGCCACCAGCAGAGATCGCAGGGGATGGAACACCGGGGAGCTGTTTTTT. Its translation: CATSRDRRGWNTGELFF. Filled out from reference TRBV15 and TRBJ2-2, the complete variable domain reads DAMVIQNPRYQVTQFGKPVTLSCSQTLNHNVMYWYQQKSSQAPKLLFHYYDKDFNNEADTPDNFQSRRPNTSFCFLDIRSPGLGDTAMYLCATSRDRRGWNTGELFFGEGSRLTVL.

The V gene is TRBV6-5, the J gene TRBJ2-7; 8 bases are shared with TRBD2. CDR3 size: 15 residues. V shed 4 bases, J shed 2 bases, and the junction held 7 bases outside the gene matches. The V gene's germline CDR1 is MNHEY and CDR2 SVGAGI. CDR3 in amino acids: CASSWASGSTYEQYF. CDR3 bases: TGTGCCAGCAGTTGGGCAAGCGGGAGCACCTACGAGCAGTACTTC.

The V call is TRBV5-1, the J call TRBJ1-5; the D gene is possibly TRBD1 (5 bases). Trimming stripped 1 base from V and 7 bases from J, with 15 bases between. The germline gives CDR1 SGHRS, CDR2 YFSETQ. This CDR3 has 15 residues. The CDR3 here is CASSLMGGDGQPQHF. The CDR3 coding sequence is TGCGCCAGCAGCTTGATGGGGGGGGACGGACAGCCCCAGCATTTT.

J is TRBJ2-2 and V is TRBV7-9; 7 bases map to TRBD2. Trimming at V came to 5 bases and at J to 7 bases, leaving 10 bases not matched to a gene. Germline V gene lookup returns CDR1 SEHNR and CDR2 FQNEAQ (reference sequence). The CDR3 consists of 15 residues. The CDR3 coding sequence is TGTGCCAGCAGCGACGGGGGGAGGAGTGGCGGGGAGCTGTTTTTT. It translates to CASSDGGRSGGELFF. Full variable domain (missing parts from reference TRBV7-9 and TRBJ2-2): DTGVSQNPRHKITKRGQNVTFRCDPISEHNRLYWYRQTLGQGPEFLTYFQNEAQLEKSRLLSDRFSAERPKGSFSTLEIQRTEQGDSAMYLCASSDGGRSGGELFFGEGSRLTVL.

The chain combines TRBV28 with TRBJ1-5; D unresolved. Germline V gene lookup returns CDR1 MDHEN and CDR2 SYDVKM. This CDR3 comprises 14 residues. Trimming left V 7 bases short and J 3 bases short, with 13 bases between. The CDR3 loop reads CASTETGINQPQHF. As DNA, the CDR3 is TGTGCCAGCACAGAAACGGGTATCAATCAGCCCCAGCATTTT.